This T cell receptor beta chain was profiled in a study of T cells in Graves' hyperthyroidism and ophthalmopathy. As for the study in general: Peripheral blood collection took place at initial diagnosis, before any treatment.

Germline CDR1 and CDR2: KGHSH and LQKENI. This CDR3 has 14 amino acids. Trimming pared 6 bases from V and 5 bases from J, leaving 16 bases between. Exclusions: uncontrolled infection, other autoimmune disease, pregnancy, lactation. This clonotype was seen many times. Amplification yielded TCR beta CDR3 regions, with RNA transcripts as the source. First-round RT-PCR targeting the TCR CDR3 was performed with the HTBI primer set. One entry per CDR3 protein results from TCRdb running MiXCR on the multiplex PCR reads. The sample includes hundreds of thousands of distinct CDR3 sequences, about 14% of them seen just once.

The V call is TRBV18, the J call TRBJ1-2; D is possibly TRBD1 (5 bases). Sequenced sample: blood. This receptor was obtained from a woman under 30 with Graves' hyperthyroidism. The CDR3 spells CASSLRQTEYGYTF. CDR3 nucleotide sequence: TGTGCCAGCTCTCTAAGACAGACGGAGTATGGCTACACCTTC.